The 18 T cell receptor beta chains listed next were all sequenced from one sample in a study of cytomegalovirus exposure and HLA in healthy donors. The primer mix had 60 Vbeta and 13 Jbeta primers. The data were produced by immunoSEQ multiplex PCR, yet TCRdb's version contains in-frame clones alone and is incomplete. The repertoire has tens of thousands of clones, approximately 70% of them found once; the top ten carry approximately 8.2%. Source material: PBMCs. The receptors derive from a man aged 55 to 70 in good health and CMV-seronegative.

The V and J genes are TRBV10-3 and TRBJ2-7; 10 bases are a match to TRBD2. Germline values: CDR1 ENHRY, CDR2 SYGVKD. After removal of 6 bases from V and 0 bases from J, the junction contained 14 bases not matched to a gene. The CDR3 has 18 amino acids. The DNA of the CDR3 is TGTGCCATCAGCACTTTGACTAGCGGGTCCCCCCCCTCCTACGAGCAGTACTTC. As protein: CAISTLTSGSPPSYEQYF.

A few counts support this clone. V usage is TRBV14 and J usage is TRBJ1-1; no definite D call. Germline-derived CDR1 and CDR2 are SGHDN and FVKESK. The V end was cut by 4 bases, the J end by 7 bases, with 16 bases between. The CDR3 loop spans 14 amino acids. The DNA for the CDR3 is TGTGCCAGCAGCCTCCTCCCAGGATACGGTGAAGCTTTCTTT. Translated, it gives CASSLLPGYGEAFF.

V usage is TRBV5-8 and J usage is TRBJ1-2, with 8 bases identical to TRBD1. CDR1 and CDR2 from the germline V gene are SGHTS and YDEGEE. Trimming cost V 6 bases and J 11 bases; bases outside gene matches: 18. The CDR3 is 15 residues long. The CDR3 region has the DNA TGTGCCAGCACCCGATTGCTACCGGGACAGGCCGTATACACCTTC. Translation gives CASTRLLPGQAVYTF.

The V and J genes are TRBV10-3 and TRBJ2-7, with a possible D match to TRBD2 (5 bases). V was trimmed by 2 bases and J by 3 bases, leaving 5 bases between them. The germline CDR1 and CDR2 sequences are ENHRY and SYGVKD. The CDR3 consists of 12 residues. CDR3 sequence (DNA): TGTGCCATCAGTGAGCGGGACTACGAGCAGTACTTC. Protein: CAISERDYEQYF.

As DNA, the CDR3 is TGTGCCAGCAGTCGCCTAGGCAGGGGGACCCACGAGCAGTACTTC. Translated, it gives CASSRLGRGTHEQYF. V gene TRBV6-5 combines with J gene TRBJ2-7; 7 nucleotides agree with TRBD1. The germline CDR1 and CDR2 sequences are MNHEY and SVGAGI. This CDR3 has 15 residues. Unmatched junction bases numbered 12, after V lost 5 bases and J lost 5 bases.

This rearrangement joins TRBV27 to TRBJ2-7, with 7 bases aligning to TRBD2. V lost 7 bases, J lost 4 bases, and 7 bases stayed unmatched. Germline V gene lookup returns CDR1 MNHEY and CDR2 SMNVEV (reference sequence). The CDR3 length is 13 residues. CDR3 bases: TGTGCCAGCATTTTGAGAGCGGGGTACGAGCAGTACTTC. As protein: CASILRAGYEQYF.

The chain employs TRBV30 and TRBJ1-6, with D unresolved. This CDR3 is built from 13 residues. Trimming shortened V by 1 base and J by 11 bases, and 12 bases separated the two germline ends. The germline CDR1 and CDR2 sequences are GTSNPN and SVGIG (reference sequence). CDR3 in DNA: TGTGCCTGGAGTGAGACAAGTTTGACACCCCTCCACTTT. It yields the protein CAWSETSLTPLHF.

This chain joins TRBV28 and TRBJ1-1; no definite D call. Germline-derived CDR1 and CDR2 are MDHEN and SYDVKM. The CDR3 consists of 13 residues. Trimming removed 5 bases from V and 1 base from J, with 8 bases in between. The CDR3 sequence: CASSLTTNTEAFF. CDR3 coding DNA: TGTGCCAGCAGTCTTACAACGAACACTGAAGCTTTCTTT.

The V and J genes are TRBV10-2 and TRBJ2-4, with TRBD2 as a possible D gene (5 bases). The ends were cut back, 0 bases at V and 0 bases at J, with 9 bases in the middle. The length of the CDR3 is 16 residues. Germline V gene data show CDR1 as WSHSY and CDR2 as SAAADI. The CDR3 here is CASSESAGLAKNIQYF. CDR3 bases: TGCGCCAGCAGTGAGTCCGCGGGCTTAGCCAAAAACATTCAGTACTTC.

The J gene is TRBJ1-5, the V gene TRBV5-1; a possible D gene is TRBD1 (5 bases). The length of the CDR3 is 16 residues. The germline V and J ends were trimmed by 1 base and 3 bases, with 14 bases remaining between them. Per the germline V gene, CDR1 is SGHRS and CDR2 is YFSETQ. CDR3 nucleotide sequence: TGCGCCAGCAGCTTGTTTCCAGGGCAGCCCAATCAGCCCCAGCATTTT. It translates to CASSLFPGQPNQPQHF.

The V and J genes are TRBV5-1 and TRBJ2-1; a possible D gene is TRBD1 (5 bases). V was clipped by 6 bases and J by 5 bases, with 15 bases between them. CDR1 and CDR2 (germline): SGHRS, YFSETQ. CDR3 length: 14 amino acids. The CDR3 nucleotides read TGCGCCAGCACCCTTGGGGCAGTGGACAATGAGCAGTTCTTC. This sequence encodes CASTLGAVDNEQFF.

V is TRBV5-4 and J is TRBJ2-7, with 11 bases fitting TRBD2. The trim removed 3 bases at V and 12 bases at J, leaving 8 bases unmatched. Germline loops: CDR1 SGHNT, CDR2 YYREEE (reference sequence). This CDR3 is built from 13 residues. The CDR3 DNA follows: TGTGCCAGCAGCTCCCCGGGACTAGCGGAACGGTACTTC. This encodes CASSSPGLAERYF.

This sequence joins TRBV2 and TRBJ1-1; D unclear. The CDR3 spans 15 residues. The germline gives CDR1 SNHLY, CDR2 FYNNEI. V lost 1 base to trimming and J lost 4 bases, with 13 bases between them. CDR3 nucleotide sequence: TGTGCCAGCAGTGAAGAGGCTGCTCGGGGCACTGAAGCTTTCTTT. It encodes CASSEEAARGTEAFF.

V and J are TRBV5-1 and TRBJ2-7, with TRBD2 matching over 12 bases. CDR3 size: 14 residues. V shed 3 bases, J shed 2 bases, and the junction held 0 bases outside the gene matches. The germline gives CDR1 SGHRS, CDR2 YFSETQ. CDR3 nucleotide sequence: TGCGCCAGCAGCTCTAGCGGGAGGGCCTACGAGCAGTACTTC. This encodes CASSSSGRAYEQYF.

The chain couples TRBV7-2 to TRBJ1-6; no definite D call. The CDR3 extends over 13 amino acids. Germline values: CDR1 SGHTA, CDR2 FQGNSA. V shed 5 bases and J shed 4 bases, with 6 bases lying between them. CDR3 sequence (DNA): TGTGCCAGCAGCCCCCGTTATAATTCACCCCTCCACTTT. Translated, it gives CASSPRYNSPLHF. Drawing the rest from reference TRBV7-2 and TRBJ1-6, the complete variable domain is GAGVSQSPSNKVTEKGKDVELRCDPISGHTALYWYRQSLGQGLEFLIYFQGNSAPDKSGLPSDRFSAERTGGSVSTLTIQRTQQEDSAVYLCASSPRYNSPLHFGNGTRLTVT.

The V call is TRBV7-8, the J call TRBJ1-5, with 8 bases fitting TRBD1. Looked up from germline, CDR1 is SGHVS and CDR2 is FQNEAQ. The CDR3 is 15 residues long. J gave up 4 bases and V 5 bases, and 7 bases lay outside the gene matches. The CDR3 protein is CASSTRTGRNQPQHF. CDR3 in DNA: TGTGCCAGCAGCACCCGGACAGGGAGAAATCAGCCCCAGCATTTT. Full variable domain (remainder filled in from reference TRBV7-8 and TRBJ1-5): GAGVSQSPRYKVAKRGQDVALRCDPISGHVSLFWYQQALGQGPEFLTYFQNEAQLDKSGLPSDRFFAERPEGSVSTLKIQRTQQEDSAVYLCASSTRTGRNQPQHFGDGTRLSIL.

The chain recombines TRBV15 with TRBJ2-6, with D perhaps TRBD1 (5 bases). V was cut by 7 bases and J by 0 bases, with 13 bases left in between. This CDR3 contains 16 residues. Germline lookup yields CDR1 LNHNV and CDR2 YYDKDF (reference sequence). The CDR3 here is CATTDSDPSGANVLTF. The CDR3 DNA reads TGTGCCACCACTGACAGCGACCCCTCTGGGGCCAACGTCCTGACTTTC.

CDR3 DNA: TGTGCCAGCAGCCTACAGGGTAGGGATGAAGCTTTCTTT. Its protein product is CASSLQGRDEAFF. J is TRBJ1-1 and V is TRBV2, with D possibly being TRBD1 (6 bases). V shed 6 bases and J shed 7 bases, with 15 bases lying between them. In germline, CDR1 is SNHLY, CDR2 FYNNEI. This CDR3 has 13 amino acids.